This T cell receptor beta chain appears in the sequencing data of a study of CD8 T cells in ankylosing spondylitis. Trimming took 3 bases from V and 2 from J; bases not matched to a gene: 4. Germline-derived CDR1 and CDR2 are SGHDN and FVKESK. The CDR3 totals 16 residues. TCRdb analysed the 5' RACE reads with MiXCR anew, one entry per CDR3 protein. In the table there are a few hundred thousand distinct CDR3 sequences, 8% to 11% of which are singletons. This chain joins TRBV14 and TRBJ2-3, with 11 bases identical to TRBD1. The source material was blood, either unsorted or a sorted T cell fraction (not recorded which). The sequence came from a male donor with ankylosing spondylitis or in good health (not recorded which). The CDR3 nucleotides are TGTGCCAGCAGCCAGTGGACAGGGGGCACCACAGATACGCAGTATTTT. It encodes CASSQWTGGTTDTQYF.